The 26 T cell receptor beta chains listed next were all sequenced from one sample in a study of blood T cell repertoires in COVID-19. Clones were read by immunoSEQ multiplex PCR, and TCRdb kept only the in-frame ones, dropping some. Of around 450,000 clones in the sample, approximately 90% are singletons; the top ten hold approximately 2%. The sample consisted of PBMCs or T cells enriched from blood (not recorded which). The receptors were sampled from a woman younger than 30 with acute COVID-19.

The rearrangement uses TRBV5-6 and TRBJ2-7; TRBD2 matches at 8 bases. Per germline, CDR1 SGHDT and CDR2 YYEEEE. Trimming took 0 bases from V and 4 from J; bases not matched to a gene: 9. The CDR3 sequence is 16 residues long. For the CDR3, the DNA is TGTGCCAGCAGCTTGGGCGTAGCGGGGAACAGATACGAGCAGTACTTC. Amino acids: CASSLGVAGNRYEQYF.

The rearrangement links TRBV12-5 to TRBJ2-6, with a possible D match to TRBD1 (6 bases). CDR3 length: 18 residues. The germline V gene encodes CDR1 LGHNT and CDR2 FRNRAP. Trimming took 5 bases from V and 0 from J, leaving 17 bases between them. CDR3 nucleotide sequence: TGTGCTAGTGGTGTATACCGGGACACCCGCTCTGGGGCCAACGTCCTGACTTTC. Its protein product is CASGVYRDTRSGANVLTF. Combining the CDR3 with reference TRBV12-5 and TRBJ2-6 gives the whole variable domain DARVTQTPRHKVTEMGQEVTMRCQPILGHNTVFWYRQTMMQGLELLAYFRNRAPLDDSGMPKDRFSAEMPDATLATLKIQPSEPRDSAVYFCASGVYRDTRSGANVLTFGAGSRLTVL.

V is TRBV9 and J is TRBJ1-1; possible D gene TRBD1, 6 bases. Trimming took 2 bases from V and 3 from J, leaving 11 bases between them. The CDR3 has 14 amino acids. The germline V gene has CDR1 SGDLS and CDR2 YYNGEE. The CDR3 DNA is TGTGCCAGCAGCGTCAACAGGGTGGACACTGAAGCTTTCTTT. This translates into CASSVNRVDTEAFF. Full variable domain (rest looked up from reference TRBV9 and TRBJ1-1): DSGVTQTPKHLITATGQRVTLRCSPRSGDLSVYWYQQSLDQGLQFLIQYYNGEERAKGNILERFSAQQFPDLHSELNLSSLELGDSALYFCASSVNRVDTEAFFGQGTRLTVV.

This clone was recorded a few times. Written as DNA, the CDR3 is TGTGCCTGGACAGGGGGTAATTCACCCCTCCACTTT. Protein product: CAWTGGNSPLHF. This chain links TRBV30 with TRBJ1-6; 7 positions match TRBD1. Germline values: CDR1 GTSNPN, CDR2 SVGIG (reference sequence). V was pared by 4 bases and J by 6 bases, with 0 bases of the junction left unmatched. The CDR3 spans 12 residues.

The rearrangement uses TRBV18 and TRBJ1-5; D is possibly TRBD1 (6 bases). Between the trimmed V and J ends, which lost 5 bases and 2 bases, there was a span of 10 bases. The germline gives CDR1 KGHSH, CDR2 LQKENI. CDR3 length: 14 residues. CDR3 DNA: TGTGCCAGCTCAGATTCAGGGGGCAATCAGCCCCAGCATTTT. It specifies CASSDSGGNQPQHF.

The rearrangement links TRBV15 to TRBJ2-1, with 13 bases fitting TRBD2. Trimming at V came to 0 bases and at J to 5 bases, leaving 4 bases not matched to a gene. The CDR3 totals 17 residues. Germline lookup yields CDR1 LNHNV and CDR2 YYDKDF (reference sequence). The CDR3, as DNA: TGTGCCACCAGCAGAGAAACTAGCGGGAGGGGAGACAATGAGCAGTTCTTC. Translation gives CATSRETSGRGDNEQFF.

The V call is TRBV5-1, the J call TRBJ2-7; 13 positions agree with TRBD2. Per germline, CDR1 SGHRS and CDR2 YFSETQ. Trimming cost V 1 base and J 4 bases; bases outside gene matches: 2. The CDR3 contains 15 residues. CDR3: CASSLTSGGAYEQYF. The DNA for the CDR3 is TGCGCCAGCAGCTTGACTAGCGGGGGGGCGTACGAGCAGTACTTC.

The J gene is TRBJ2-7, the V gene TRBV19, with D maybe TRBD1 (5 bases). The germline CDR1 and CDR2 sequences are LNHDA and SQIVND (reference sequence). The CDR3 extends over 15 amino acids. The V end lost 1 base, the J end lost 4 bases, and 14 bases lay between the germline ends. CDR3 in DNA: TGTGCCAGTAGTATAGGGGGCAGGGTGGGTTACGAGCAGTACTTC. Its protein is CASSIGGRVGYEQYF. Supplemented by reference TRBV19 and TRBJ2-7, the full variable domain reads DGGITQSPKYLFRKEGQNVTLSCEQNLNHDAMYWYRQDPGQGLRLIYYSQIVNDFQKGDIAEGYSVSREKKESFPLTVTSAQKNPTAFYLCASSIGGRVGYEQYFGPGTRLTVT.

This chain links TRBV29-1 with TRBJ2-7, with 10 nucleotides matching TRBD2. J was trimmed by 3 bases and V by 4 bases; bases with no gene match: 6. From germline, CDR1 is SQVTM and CDR2 ANQGSEA. The CDR3 is made up of 14 amino acids. CDR3 DNA: TGCAGCGTTGGAACTAGCGGGGATGTCTACGAGCAGTACTTC. Its protein is CSVGTSGDVYEQYF.

The CDR3 reads CASSHTGTTSYNEQFF. CDR3 DNA: TGTGCCAGCAGCCATACCGGGACTACCTCCTACAATGAGCAGTTCTTC. This rearrangement joins TRBV14 to TRBJ2-1, with TRBD2 matching over 7 bases. Germline V CDR1 and CDR2: SGHDN, FVKESK. The V gene end was trimmed by 3 bases and the J gene end by 0 bases; junction bases not matched to a gene: 5. The CDR3 has 16 amino acids. Combining the CDR3 with reference TRBV14 and TRBJ2-1 gives the whole variable domain EAGVTQFPSHSVIEKGQTVTLRCDPISGHDNLYWYRRVMGKEIKFLLHFVKESKQDESGMPNNRFLAERTGGTYSTLKVQPAELEDSGVYFCASSHTGTTSYNEQFFGPGTRLTVL.

V gene TRBV10-3 combines with J gene TRBJ2-7; D is unresolved. The V and J ends lost 4 bases and 0 bases respectively, with 13 bases between them. Per germline, CDR1 ENHRY and CDR2 SYGVKD. The CDR3 consists of 15 residues. The CDR3 DNA sequence: TGTGCCATCAGTGTGGCACAGAGAGTCTCCTACGAGCAGTACTTC. As protein: CAISVAQRVSYEQYF.

The chain is built from TRBV7-9 and TRBJ2-3; 8 bases match TRBD2. Trimming removed 1 base from V and 6 bases from J; junction bases left unmatched: 6. From germline, CDR1 is SEHNR and CDR2 FQNEAQ (reference sequence). This CDR3 contains 15 residues. CDR3 sequence reads: CASSLDGGAADTQYF. The CDR3 DNA is TGTGCCAGCAGCTTAGACGGGGGGGCCGCCGATACGCAGTATTTT.

The chain carries TRBV5-6 and TRBJ2-3; 7 bases agree with TRBD1. This CDR3 contains 15 residues. The trim removed 4 bases at V and 8 bases at J, leaving 13 bases unmatched. Germline loops: CDR1 SGHDT, CDR2 YYEEEE. CDR3 sequence reads: CASSGQGVSFGTQYF. DNA for the CDR3: TGTGCCAGCAGCGGGCAGGGGGTTTCGTTTGGTACGCAGTATTTT.

The rearrangement uses TRBV11-2 and TRBJ1-2, with 7 bases that match TRBD1. CDR3 length equals 18 residues. Losses at the gene ends were 4 bases for V and 2 bases for J; bases not matched to a gene: 16. From germline, CDR1 is SGHAT and CDR2 FQNNGV. CDR3 protein: CASSSIKVHRGSNYGYTF. The CDR3 nucleotides read TGTGCCAGCAGCTCGATAAAAGTTCACAGGGGATCGAACTATGGCTACACCTTC.

The chain recombines TRBV10-2 with TRBJ2-3, with D perhaps matching TRBD2 (5 bases). V was shortened by 6 bases and J by 6 bases, with 7 bases between the two germline ends. Germline CDR1 reads WSHSY; CDR2 reads SAAADI. The CDR3 runs to 11 residues. The CDR3 reads CASRTGDTQYF. The CDR3 DNA sequence: TGCGCCAGCAGGACGGGGGATACGCAGTATTTT.

The chain has TRBV7-9 and TRBJ2-7; maybe TRBD1 (5 bases). V was clipped by 3 bases and J by 1 base, with 10 bases between them. Germline V gene lookup returns CDR1 SEHNR and CDR2 FQNEAQ (reference sequence). CDR3 length: 14 amino acids. Here the CDR3 DNA reads TGTGCCAGCAGCTTTTTCAGACAGTCCTACGAGCAGTACTTC. Protein product: CASSFFRQSYEQYF.

As concerns this clone: The junction and the germline gene differ at one end; a read error may be behind it. V gene TRBV4-3 combines with J gene TRBJ2-1, with 7 bases aligning to TRBD2. The germline V gene has CDR1 LGHNA and CDR2 YSLEER. This CDR3 region has 13 residues. The CDR3 region has the DNA TGCGCCAGCAGCCAAGATATGGAGCGGGAAGTGATCTTC. Its protein is CASSQDMEREVIF.

The chain carries TRBV5-6 and TRBJ1-1, with D hard to call. This CDR3 is built from 15 residues. Between the trimmed V and J ends, which lost 1 base and 0 bases, there was a span of 10 bases. The germline V gene has CDR1 SGHDT and CDR2 YYEEEE. The CDR3 reads CASSLMALMNTEAFF. The CDR3 coding sequence is TGTGCCAGCAGCTTGATGGCTTTAATGAACACTGAAGCTTTCTTT.

The chain has TRBV5-5 and TRBJ1-1; TRBD1 might be the D (6 bases). Germline-derived CDR1 and CDR2 are SGHKS and YYEKEE (reference sequence). Trimming removed 4 bases from V and 0 bases from J, with 13 bases in between. CDR3 size: 15 residues. CDR3: CASSRYDRMNTEAFF. The CDR3 DNA follows: TGTGCCAGCAGCCGATACGACAGGATGAACACTGAAGCTTTCTTT. The complete variable domain, with remaining parts taken from reference TRBV5-5 and TRBJ1-1, reads DAGVTQSPTHLIKTRGQQVTLRCSPISGHKSVSWYQQVLGQGPQFIFQYYEKEERGRGNFPDRFSARQFPNYSSELNVNALLLGDSALYLCASSRYDRMNTEAFFGQGTRLTVV.

This clone was observed a handful of times. The rearrangement uses TRBV5-5 and TRBJ1-6, with D possibly matching TRBD1 (6 bases). CDR1 is SGHKS and CDR2 is YYEKEE in the germline V gene (reference sequence). The CDR3 is 16 amino acids. V was trimmed by 6 bases and J by 2 bases, leaving 15 bases between them. This CDR3 is CASTRQAYTYNSPLHF. Written as DNA, the CDR3 is TGTGCCAGCACTAGACAGGCGTACACCTATAATTCACCCCTCCACTTT.

This clone was counted a few times. This rearrangement joins TRBV20-1 to TRBJ1-2, with D tentatively TRBD1 (5 bases). Germline V gene lookup returns CDR1 DFQATT and CDR2 SNEGSKA (reference sequence). The ends were cut back, 3 bases at V and 2 bases at J, with 10 bases in the middle. The CDR3 sequence is 13 residues long. The CDR3 DNA reads TGCAGTGCTAGTCACTCAGGGAACTATGGCTACACCTTC. It codes for CSASHSGNYGYTF.

V and J are TRBV6-1 and TRBJ2-2; a possible D gene is TRBD2 (5 bases). The germline gives CDR1 MNHNS, CDR2 SASEGT. The CDR3 consists of 15 residues. V was cut by 1 base and J by 10 bases, with 16 bases left in between. CDR3 in DNA: TGTGCCAGCAGTGAAGAGGAGGACTCTTTTCCGGAGCTGTTTTTT. It yields the protein CASSEEEDSFPELFF.

This clone was detected only once. The rearrangement uses TRBV4-3 and TRBJ2-2; 7 bases align to TRBD2. From germline, CDR1 is LGHNA and CDR2 YSLEER. V lost 0 bases, J lost 7 bases, and 11 bases stayed unmatched. This CDR3 comprises 17 residues. The CDR3 DNA reads TGCGCCAGCAGCCAAGATTGGAATACAGCGGGAAACGGGGAGCTGTTTTTT. This gives the protein CASSQDWNTAGNGELFF.

V and J are TRBV5-4 and TRBJ2-2, with D possibly being TRBD1 (5 bases). The CDR3 covers 15 residues. Trimming left V 2 bases short and J 1 base short, with 9 bases between. Germline V gene lookup returns CDR1 SGHNT and CDR2 YYREEE (reference sequence). This chain's CDR3 is CASSFRQQNTGELFF. In nucleotides, the CDR3 is TGTGCCAGCAGCTTTAGACAGCAGAACACCGGGGAGCTGTTTTTT.

This clone occurred once. The chain carries TRBV6-5 and TRBJ2-7; D is perhaps TRBD1 (5 bases). V was cut by 8 bases and J by 0 bases, with 8 bases left in between. Germline V gene sequence: CDR1 MNHEY, CDR2 SVGAGI. This CDR3 has 12 residues. CDR3 nucleotide sequence: TGTGCCAGCCAGGGTAACTCCTACGAGCAGTACTTC. Translated, it gives CASQGNSYEQYF.

The chain is built from TRBV3-1 (or the pseudogene TRBV3-2) and TRBJ1-3, with D tentatively TRBD1 (5 bases). Germline-derived CDR1 and CDR2 are LGHDT and YNNKEL (reference sequence). Trimming removed 4 bases from V and 0 bases from J, with 10 bases in between. There are 15 residues in the CDR3. As DNA, the CDR3 is TGTGCCAGCAGCCCCGGGACTATCTCTGGAAACACCATATATTTT. It translates to CASSPGTISGNTIYF.